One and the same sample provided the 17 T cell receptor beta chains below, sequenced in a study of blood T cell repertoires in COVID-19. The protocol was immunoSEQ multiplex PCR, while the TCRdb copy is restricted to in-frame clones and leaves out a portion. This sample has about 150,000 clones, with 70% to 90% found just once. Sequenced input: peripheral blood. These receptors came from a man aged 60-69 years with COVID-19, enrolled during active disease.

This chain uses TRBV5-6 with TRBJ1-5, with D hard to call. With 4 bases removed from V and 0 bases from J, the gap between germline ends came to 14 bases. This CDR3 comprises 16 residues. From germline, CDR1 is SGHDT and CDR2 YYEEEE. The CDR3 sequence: CASSLGRGYSNQPQHF. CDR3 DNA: TGTGCCAGCAGCCTAGGACGGGGATATAGCAATCAGCCCCAGCATTTT.

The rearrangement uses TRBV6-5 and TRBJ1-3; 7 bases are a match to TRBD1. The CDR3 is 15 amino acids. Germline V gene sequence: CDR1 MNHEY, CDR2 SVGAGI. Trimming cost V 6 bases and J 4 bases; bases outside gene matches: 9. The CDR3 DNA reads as TGTGCCAGCAGCCGACAGGGAAAGGCGGGAAACACCATATATTTT. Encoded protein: CASSRQGKAGNTIYF.

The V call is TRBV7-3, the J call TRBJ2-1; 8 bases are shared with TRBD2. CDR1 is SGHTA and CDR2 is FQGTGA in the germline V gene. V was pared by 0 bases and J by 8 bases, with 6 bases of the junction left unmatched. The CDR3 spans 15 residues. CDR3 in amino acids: CASSLTGLEFDEQFF. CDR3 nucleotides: TGTGCCAGCAGCTTAACGGGACTAGAGTTCGATGAGCAGTTCTTC. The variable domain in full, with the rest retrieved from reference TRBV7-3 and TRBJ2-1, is GAGVSQTPSNKVTEKGKYVELRCDPISGHTALYWYRQSLGQGPEFLIYFQGTGAADDSGLPNDRFFAVRPEGSVSTLKIQRTERGDSAVYLCASSLTGLEFDEQFFGPGTRLTVL.

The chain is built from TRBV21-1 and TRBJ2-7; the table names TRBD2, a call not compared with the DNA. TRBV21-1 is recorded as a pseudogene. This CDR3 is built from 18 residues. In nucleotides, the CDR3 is TGTGCCAGCAGCACAAGACCCGAAAGGGACGGGAGCTCCTACGAGCAGTACTTC. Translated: CASSTRPERDGSSYEQYF.

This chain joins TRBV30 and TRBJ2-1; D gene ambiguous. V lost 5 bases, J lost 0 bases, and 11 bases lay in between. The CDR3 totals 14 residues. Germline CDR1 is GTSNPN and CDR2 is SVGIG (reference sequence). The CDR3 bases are TGTGCCTGGGCCGACTCGAGCTCCTACAATGAGCAGTTCTTC. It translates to CAWADSSSYNEQFF.

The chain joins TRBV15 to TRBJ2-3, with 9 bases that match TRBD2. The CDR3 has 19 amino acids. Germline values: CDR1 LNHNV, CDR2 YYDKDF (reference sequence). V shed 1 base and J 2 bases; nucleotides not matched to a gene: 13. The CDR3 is CATSRVAGGTGGTTDTQYF. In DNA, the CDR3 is TGTGCCACCAGCAGAGTGGCGGGGGGGACCGGAGGCACCACAGATACGCAGTATTTT.

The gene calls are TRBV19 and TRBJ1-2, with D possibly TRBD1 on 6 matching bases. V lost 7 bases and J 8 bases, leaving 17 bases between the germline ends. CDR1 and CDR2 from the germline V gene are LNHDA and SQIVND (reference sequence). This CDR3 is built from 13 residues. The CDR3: CASTEKGGRGYTF. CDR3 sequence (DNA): TGTGCCAGTACCGAGAAGGGGGGGCGAGGCTACACCTTC. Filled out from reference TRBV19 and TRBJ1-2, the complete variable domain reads DGGITQSPKYLFRKEGQNVTLSCEQNLNHDAMYWYRQDPGQGLRLIYYSQIVNDFQKGDIAEGYSVSREKKESFPLTVTSAQKNPTAFYLCASTEKGGRGYTFGSGTRLTVV.

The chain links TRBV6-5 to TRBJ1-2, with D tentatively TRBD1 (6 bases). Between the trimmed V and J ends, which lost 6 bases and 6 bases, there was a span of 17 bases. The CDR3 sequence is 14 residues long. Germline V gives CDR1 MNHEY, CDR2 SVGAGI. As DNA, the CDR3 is TGTGCCAGCAGAATCGGGACAACTGACAATGGCTACACCTTC. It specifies CASRIGTTDNGYTF.

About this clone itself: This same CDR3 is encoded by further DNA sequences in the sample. CDR3 in DNA: TGCGCCAGCAGCTTGACCGGGGGCTCCTACAATGAGCAGTTCTTC. It yields the protein CASSLTGGSYNEQFF. This chain links TRBV5-1 with TRBJ2-1; possibly TRBD2 for D (6 bases). The CDR3 spans 15 residues. Germline assignment: CDR1 SGHRS and CDR2 YFSETQ. V lost 1 base and J lost 0, with 8 bases in between.

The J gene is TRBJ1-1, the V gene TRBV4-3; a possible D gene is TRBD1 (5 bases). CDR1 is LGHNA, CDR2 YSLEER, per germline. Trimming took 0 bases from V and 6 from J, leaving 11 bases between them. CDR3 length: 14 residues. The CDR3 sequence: CASSQEGRGPEAFF. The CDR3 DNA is TGCGCCAGCAGCCAAGAGGGTAGGGGCCCTGAAGCTTTCTTT.

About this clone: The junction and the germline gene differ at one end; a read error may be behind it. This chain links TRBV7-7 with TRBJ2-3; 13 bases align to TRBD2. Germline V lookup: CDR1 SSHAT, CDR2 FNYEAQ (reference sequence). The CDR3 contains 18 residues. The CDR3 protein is CASSARLAGGDSTDTQYF. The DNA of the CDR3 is TGTGCTAGCAGCGCCCGACTAGCGGGGGGTGATAGCACAGATACGCAGTATTTT. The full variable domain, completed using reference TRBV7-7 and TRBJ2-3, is GAGVSQSPRYKVTKRGQDVTLRCDPISSHATLYWYQQALGQGPEFLTYFNYEAQPDKSGLPSDRFSAERPEGSISTLTIQRTEQRDSAMYRCASSARLAGGDSTDTQYFGPGTRLTVL.

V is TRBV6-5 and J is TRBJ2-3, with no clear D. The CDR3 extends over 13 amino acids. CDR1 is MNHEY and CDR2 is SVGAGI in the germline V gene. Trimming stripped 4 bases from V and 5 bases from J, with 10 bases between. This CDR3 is CASSSSPKDTQYF. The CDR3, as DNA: TGTGCCAGCAGTTCCTCCCCAAAAGATACGCAGTATTTT.

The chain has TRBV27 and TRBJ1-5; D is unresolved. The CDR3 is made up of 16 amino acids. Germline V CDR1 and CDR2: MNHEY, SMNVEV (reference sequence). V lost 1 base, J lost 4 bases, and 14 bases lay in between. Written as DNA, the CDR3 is TGTGCCAGCAGTTTATATTCACGGGGTACTAATCAGCCCCAGCATTTT. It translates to CASSLYSRGTNQPQHF.

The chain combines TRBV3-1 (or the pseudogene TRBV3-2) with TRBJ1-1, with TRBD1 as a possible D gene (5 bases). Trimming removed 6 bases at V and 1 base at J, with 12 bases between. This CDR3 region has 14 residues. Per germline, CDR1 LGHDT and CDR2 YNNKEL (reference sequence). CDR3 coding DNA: TGTGCCAGCAGGGGACCGGGAGAGAACACTGAAGCTTTCTTT. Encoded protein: CASRGPGENTEAFF.

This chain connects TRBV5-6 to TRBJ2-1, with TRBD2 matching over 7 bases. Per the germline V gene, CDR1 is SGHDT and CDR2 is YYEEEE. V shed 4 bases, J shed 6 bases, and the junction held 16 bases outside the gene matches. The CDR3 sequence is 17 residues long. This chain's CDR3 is CASSPSLGLAATNEQFF. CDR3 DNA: TGTGCCAGCAGCCCCTCCCTCGGGCTAGCGGCAACCAATGAGCAGTTCTTC. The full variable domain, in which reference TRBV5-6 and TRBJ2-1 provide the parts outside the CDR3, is DAGVTQSPTHLIKTRGQQVTLRCSPKSGHDTVSWYQQALGQGPQFIFQYYEEEERQRGNFPDRFSGHQFPNYSSELNVNALLLGDSALYLCASSPSLGLAATNEQFFGPGTRLTVL.

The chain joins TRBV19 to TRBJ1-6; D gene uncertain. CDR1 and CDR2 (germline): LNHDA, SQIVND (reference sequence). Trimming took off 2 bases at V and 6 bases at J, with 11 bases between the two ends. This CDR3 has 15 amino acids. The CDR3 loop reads CASSIKRTGNSPLHF. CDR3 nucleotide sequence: TGTGCCAGTAGTATAAAGCGAACGGGTAATTCACCCCTCCACTTT.

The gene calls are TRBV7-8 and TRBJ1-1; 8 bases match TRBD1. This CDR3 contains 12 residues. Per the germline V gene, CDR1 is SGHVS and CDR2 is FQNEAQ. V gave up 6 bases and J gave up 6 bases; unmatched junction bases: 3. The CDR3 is CASRDRASEAFF. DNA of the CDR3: TGTGCCAGCAGGGACAGGGCCTCTGAAGCTTTCTTT.